This TCR beta chain came from a study of T cells in Graves' hyperthyroidism and ophthalmopathy (dated by TCRdb to the late 2010s). Describing the broader study: Peripheral blood was collected at initial diagnosis, before any treatment. TCR V-J signatures able to tell the groups apart were searched for in a discovery cohort of around 95 patients, of whom 43 had Graves' ophthalmopathy and around 58 had stable Graves' hyperthyroidism. Prospective prediction of ophthalmopathy was tested in an independent validation cohort consisting of fewer than 20 hyperthyroidism patients and more than 15 patients who later progressed to ophthalmopathy. The 100 discovery patients were randomly split 7:3 into training and test sets. The study also compared thyroid tissue and blood T-cell repertoires from about 6 Graves' hyperthyroidism patients. Once sampling was done, hyperthyroidism patients were given methimazole at a starting dose of 30 mg daily, whereas ophthalmopathy patients were given high-dose intravenous methylprednisolone. The paper describes TCR Vbeta CDR3 sequencing of fewer than 150 peripheral blood samples, made up of some 42 ophthalmopathy patients, around 78 hyperthyroidism patients and 17 progressor patients.

Hyperthyroidism patients were aged 18 to 65 years and newly diagnosed, with disease duration of less than 2 months. Patients with uncontrolled infections, other autoimmune diseases, pregnancy or lactation were excluded. Clinical symptoms, serum thyroxine and TRAb, thyroid ultrasound, and orbital computed tomography formed the basis for the diagnoses. Blood from progressor patients was collected at the time of first diagnosis with hyperthyroidism, before any ophthalmopathy symptoms had appeared. Ficoll-Paque density gradient centrifugation was used to isolate PBMCs from 10 ml of fresh peripheral blood. Progressor patients were initially diagnosed with Graves' hyperthyroidism and developed ophthalmopathy during follow-up. Trizol reagent was used to extract total RNA, and RNA quality was then checked on an Agilent 2100 Bioanalyzer. General study outcomes and caveats: Most expanded thyroid clonotypes (frequency above 0.001) were also detected in blood, a finding suggesting that blood repertoires may reflect thyroid immune responses. No statistical method was used to fix the sample size in advance, and group allocation was not hidden from the investigators. In cross-validation, a model built on a 13 V-J signature told ophthalmopathy apart from stable hyperthyroidism with approximately 90% sensitivity and approximately 81% specificity, and in testing the same model reached 80%/75%. In validation, the model predicted progression to ophthalmopathy with 65% to 71% sensitivity and 72.22% specificity, a median of about 6 months before onset.

The germline V gene supplies CDR1 SGHNT and CDR2 YENEEA. V sheds 8 bases and J sheds 5 bases, leaving 12 bases between their ends. The CDR3 goes from the cysteine to the phenylalanine over 13 residues. The sequence is cut down to CDR3 DNA, 39 bases in frame from base 1. The sample holds many counts of this clonotype. The antigen this receptor binds is unknown. No much larger clone is present one base from it, and per-base qualities are unavailable. The TCR beta CDR3 regions were amplified from RNA transcripts. A first-round RT-PCR of the TCR CDR3 used the HTBI primer set with the Qiagen OneStep RT-PCR kit. Libraries were constructed in a second round of multiplex PCR, after which size selection and purification were performed. The libraries were sequenced on an Illumina HiSeq2000 using paired-end 100 bp reads. In the original analysis: SOAPnuke was used to process the raw data, throwing out any read that contained adapters or uncalled bases, had a mean Phred below 15, or lacked an exact constant-primer or identifier match. High-quality paired reads were merged using COPE v1.2.5, and each unique nucleotide sequence was defined as a clonotype. MiTCR v1.1 was used to align clonotypes to the IMGT TRBV, TRBD and TRBJ reference segments. Only V-J combinations with frequency above 0.0001, covering 99% to 99.2% of repertoires, were analysed. A TCS score was defined as the ratio between F50 (clonal expansion) and ExV (chaos), using BLOSUM62-based TCRdist between CDR3 peptides within each V-J. Welch's t-statistics and random forest reduced 450 to 600 V-J features to about 13, which were used in a naive Bayes classifier (R e1071). TCRdb reworked the public reads: Q25 trimming with fastp, MiXCR clone assembly, productive beta chains retained. Rows are unified per CDR3 protein, each entry keeping the most common DNA and genes. The V and J calls here are based on TCRdb, not the publication. Here the sample has about 720,000 distinct CDR3 sequences; about 17% occur a single time. The biggest ten clones account for 16% of the sample.

This sequence originates from a woman aged 50 to 65 with Graves' hyperthyroidism that later progressed to Graves' ophthalmopathy. The sequenced sample was blood. This chain is built from TRBV11-3 and TRBJ2-2; no D gene is confidently identified. The CDR3 protein sequence reads: CASSPSYTGELFF. Here is the DNA: TGTGCCAGCTCTCCCAGCTATACCGGGGAGCTGTTTTTT.